These 30 T cell receptor beta chains were sequenced from one sample in a study of cytomegalovirus exposure and HLA in healthy donors. In the PCR, 60 Vbeta and 13 Jbeta primers were used. Only in-frame clones appear in the TCRdb table, and some are missing; sequencing was by immunoSEQ multiplex PCR. The profile shows 110,000 to 150,000 clones, roughly 68% of them singletons. The sample consisted of PBMCs. These receptors came from a man in his 60s in good health and CMV-seronegative.

The rearrangement uses TRBV4-2 and TRBJ2-3, with D maybe TRBD1 (5 bases). This CDR3 spans 14 amino acids. Trimming stripped 8 bases from V and 4 bases from J, with 16 bases between. Germline values: CDR1 LGHNA, CDR2 YNFKEQ. The CDR3 nucleotides read TGTGCCAGCTCCAGGGCCAGCAACGCAGATACGCAGTATTTT. It translates to CASSRASNADTQYF.

The table lists this clone with a few counts. The V and J genes are TRBV4-2 and TRBJ2-7; 11 bases are a match to TRBD1. CDR1 is LGHNA, CDR2 YNFKEQ, per germline. The CDR3 is 16 amino acids. Trimming at V came to 4 bases and at J to 5 bases, leaving 10 bases not matched to a gene. In nucleotides, the CDR3 is TGTGCCAGCAGCCGAGAGACAGGACAGGGGGCTAACGAGCAGTACTTC. It specifies CASSRETGQGANEQYF.

The rearrangement uses TRBV28 and TRBJ1-4; 8 bases are a match to TRBD1. Trimming at V came to 7 bases and at J to 8 bases, leaving 21 bases not matched to a gene. CDR1 and CDR2 (germline): MDHEN, SYDVKM. The CDR3 sequence is 18 residues long. CDR3 sequence reads: CASNRGKSGQRPGEKLFF. The CDR3 DNA reads as TGTGCCAGCAACAGGGGGAAAAGCGGACAGCGTCCGGGCGAAAAACTGTTTTTT.

In this sample, this clone turned up a few times. The J gene is TRBJ2-6, the V gene TRBV2; the match to TRBD2 covers 8 bases. CDR3 length equals 18 residues. CDR1 and CDR2 (germline): SNHLY, FYNNEI. The V segment lost 4 bases and the J segment 3 bases; nucleotides outside the gene matches: 11. DNA of the CDR3: TGTGCCAGCAGTGGACCGAGCGGGAGTTCAGGTGGGGCCAACGTCCTGACTTTC. It yields the protein CASSGPSGSSGGANVLTF.

The sample holds a few counts of this clone. The V gene is TRBV27, the J gene TRBJ2-6; no firm D call. Looked up from germline, CDR1 is MNHEY and CDR2 is SMNVEV (reference sequence). The CDR3 runs 14 residues. V was pared by 6 bases and J by 0 bases, with 6 bases between. The CDR3 spells CASRQSSGANVLTF. The CDR3 nucleotides are TGTGCCAGCAGGCAGTCCTCTGGGGCCAACGTCCTGACTTTC.

The chain couples TRBV6-1 to TRBJ2-5, with 8 nucleotides matching TRBD1. The junction had 5 bases not matched to a gene; V was cut back by 3 bases and J by 5 bases. The CDR3 extends over 14 amino acids. Germline assignment: CDR1 MNHNS and CDR2 SASEGT. The CDR3 nucleotides read TGTGCCAGCAGTGACACCGGACAGGGCGAGACCCAGTACTTC. Its translation is CASSDTGQGETQYF.

V is TRBV30 and J is TRBJ2-5, with a tentative D call TRBD2 (5 bases). Germline V gene data show CDR1 as GTSNPN and CDR2 as SVGIG (reference sequence). V was cut by 0 bases and J by 5 bases, with 10 bases left in between. CDR3 size: 13 residues. This CDR3 reads CAWSVPPGETQYF. The CDR3 DNA follows: TGTGCCTGGAGTGTTCCTCCGGGGGAGACCCAGTACTTC.

The chain joins TRBV19 to TRBJ1-5; no clear D. The CDR3 has 14 amino acids. Germline loops: CDR1 LNHDA, CDR2 SQIVND (reference sequence). V was shortened by 4 bases and J by 0 bases, with 7 bases between the two germline ends. The CDR3 spells CASSRGYSNQPQHF. The CDR3 DNA follows: TGTGCCAGTAGTAGAGGGTATAGCAATCAGCCCCAGCATTTT.

The rearrangement links TRBV11-2 to TRBJ2-1; 8 bases fit TRBD2. This CDR3 has 16 amino acids. J was trimmed by 2 bases and V by 4 bases; bases with no gene match: 7. Looked up from germline, CDR1 is SGHAT and CDR2 is FQNNGV. The CDR3 loop reads CASSSTGGAPYNEQFF. The CDR3 DNA sequence: TGTGCCAGCAGCTCTACCGGGGGGGCCCCCTACAATGAGCAGTTCTTC.

The chain combines TRBV28 with TRBJ2-1; 7 bases line up with TRBD2. Germline CDR1 reads MDHEN; CDR2 reads SYDVKM. The CDR3 covers 16 residues. V dropped 6 bases and J dropped 8; count of bases not matched to a gene: 16. The CDR3 nucleotides are TGTGCCAGCAGGGGGGGTATTGCGGGAGTGGCGGATGAGCAGTTCTTC. This translates into CASRGGIAGVADEQFF.

The rearrangement uses TRBV5-1 and TRBJ1-2; D might be TRBD1 (6 bases). CDR1 SGHRS and CDR2 YFSETQ come from the germline V gene. V was cut by 3 bases and J by 9 bases, with 21 bases left in between. CDR3 length: 15 residues. CDR3 region: CASSWDNSDALRYTF. As DNA, the CDR3 is TGCGCCAGCAGCTGGGACAACTCGGACGCTCTACGCTACACCTTC.

This chain uses TRBV6-5 with TRBJ1-5, with 11 bases lining up with TRBD1. The CDR3 length is 14 residues. J lost 7 bases, V lost 8 bases, and 7 bases had no gene match. Germline V gene data show CDR1 as MNHEY and CDR2 as SVGAGI. The CDR3 DNA reads as TGTGCCAGCGGGGGGGACAGGGGGGACCAGCCCCAGCATTTT. The encoded protein is CASGGDRGDQPQHF.

The V and J genes are TRBV28 and TRBJ1-2; D may be TRBD1 (6 bases). Germline V gene data show CDR1 as MDHEN and CDR2 as SYDVKM. V lost 6 bases and J 7 bases, leaving 15 bases between the germline ends. The CDR3 totals 13 residues. The CDR3 DNA sequence: TGTGCCAGCAGATCACAGGGAGCCTCTGGCTACACCTTC. It is translated as CASRSQGASGYTF.

The rearrangement uses TRBV18 and TRBJ2-1; D not certain. V was pared by 3 bases and J by 6 bases, with 6 bases between. CDR3 length equals 12 residues. Germline assignment: CDR1 KGHSH and CDR2 LQKENI. The chain's CDR3 is CASSPPLNEQFF. In DNA form, the CDR3 reads TGTGCCAGCTCACCCCCACTCAATGAGCAGTTCTTC.

DNA of the CDR3: TGTGCCAGCACCCCACACAATGAAAAACTGTTTTTT. This sequence encodes CASTPHNEKLFF. The V and J genes are TRBV28 and TRBJ1-4; D remains unclear. The CDR3 extends over 12 amino acids. The V gene lost 7 bases and the J gene lost 5 bases, with 8 bases spanning the gap. Germline CDR1 is MDHEN and CDR2 is SYDVKM. Full variable domain (outside the CDR3, taken from reference TRBV28 and TRBJ1-4): DVKVTQSSRYLVKRTGEKVFLECVQDMDHENMFWYRQDPGLGLRLIYFSYDVKMKEKGDIPEGYSVSREKKERFSLILESASTNQTSMYLCASTPHNEKLFFGSGTQLSVL.

This rearrangement joins TRBV5-4 to TRBJ2-7; D perhaps matches TRBD2 (7 bases). The CDR3 runs to 15 residues. Germline V gene lookup returns CDR1 SGHNT and CDR2 YYREEE (reference sequence). V was pared by 4 bases and J by 7 bases, with 21 bases between. CDR3: CASSRPGGEHVEQYF. CDR3 DNA sequence: TGTGCCAGCAGCCGGCCGGGGGGCGAACACGTAGAGCAGTACTTC.

This rearrangement joins TRBV9 to TRBJ2-2; TRBD2 matches 9 bases. CDR3 length: 16 residues. Germline V gives CDR1 SGDLS, CDR2 YYNGEE. The J segment lost 0 bases and the V segment lost 3 bases, leaving 3 bases of the junction unmatched. The CDR3 here is CASSAIAGANTGELFF. CDR3 in DNA: TGTGCCAGCAGCGCCATAGCGGGAGCGAACACCGGGGAGCTGTTTTTT.

Note on this clone: An end of the junction differs from the germline gene, which may be a read error. The chain carries TRBV2 and TRBJ1-2, with no clear D. CDR1 SNHLY and CDR2 FYNNEI come from the germline V gene. The CDR3 totals 13 residues. This chain's CDR3 is CASSFTMEYGYPF. CDR3 in DNA: TGTGCCAGCAGTTTTACTATGGAGTATGGCTACCCCTTC.

The chain couples TRBV19 to TRBJ2-3, with 15 positions matching TRBD2. CDR1 is LNHDA, CDR2 SQIVND, per germline (reference sequence). Unmatched junction bases numbered 3, after V lost 5 bases and J lost 0 bases. CDR3 length: 17 amino acids. The CDR3 nucleotides are TGTGCCAGTAGTGGACTAGCGGGAGGGCCTAGCACAGATACGCAGTATTTT. Protein product: CASSGLAGGPSTDTQYF.

The chain couples TRBV19 to TRBJ1-5; D remains ambiguous. The germline V gene has CDR1 LNHDA and CDR2 SQIVND (reference sequence). The length of the CDR3 is 14 residues. Trimming left V 0 bases short and J 6 bases short, with 9 bases between. CDR3 DNA: TGTGCCAGTAGTATAGATTTTTCCGGTCAGCCCCAGCATTTT. This gives the protein CASSIDFSGQPQHF.

CDR3 coding DNA: TGTGCCAGCAGTCCCGTGACAGGGAACACTGAAGCTTTCTTT. Translated, it gives CASSPVTGNTEAFF. The chain is built from TRBV6-5 and TRBJ1-1; weak D call: TRBD1 (6 bases). The CDR3 sequence is 14 residues long. The V gene's germline CDR1 is MNHEY and CDR2 SVGAGI. Trimming cost V 5 bases and J 1 base, with 11 bases left between them.

The chain joins TRBV18 to TRBJ1-4; 8 bases are shared with TRBD1. Germline assignment: CDR1 KGHSH and CDR2 LQKENI. V trimming: 6 bases; J trimming: 8 bases; junction bases outside the gene matches: 8. The CDR3 sequence is 14 residues long. The CDR3 region has the DNA TGTGCCAGCTCTCCGGACAGGGATGGCGAAAAACTGTTTTTT. Protein: CASSPDRDGEKLFF.

The V call is TRBV6-1, the J call TRBJ1-2; 8 positions match TRBD1. V shed 7 bases and J 8 bases; nucleotides not matched to a gene: 12. The CDR3 is made up of 14 amino acids. The germline V gene has CDR1 MNHNS and CDR2 SASEGT. CDR3 bases: TGTGCCAGCACCAAGACAGGGGTCGAAGAAGGCTACACCTTC. It encodes CASTKTGVEEGYTF.

Points on this clone: Germline and junction disagree at one end, which may indicate a read error. The chain joins TRBV29-1 to TRBJ2-7, with D possibly TRBD1 on 5 matching bases. Looked up from germline, CDR1 is SQVTM and CDR2 is ANQGSEA. CDR3 length: 13 residues. The CDR3 here is CSVETGALYGQYF. CDR3 in DNA: TGCAGCGTTGAAACTGGGGCCCTCTACGGGCAGTACTTC.

The chain combines TRBV5-6 with TRBJ2-2; TRBD2 aligns across 12 bases. There are 16 residues in the CDR3. Per the germline V gene, CDR1 is SGHDT and CDR2 is YYEEEE. Losses at the gene ends were 0 bases for V and 4 bases for J; bases not matched to a gene: 1. The CDR3: CASSLGTSGVTGELFF. CDR3 sequence (DNA): TGTGCCAGCAGCTTGGGGACTAGCGGGGTCACCGGGGAGCTGTTTTTT.

This clone has only one observation. The chain combines TRBV15 with TRBJ2-1; D is unresolved. Looked up from germline, CDR1 is LNHNV and CDR2 is YYDKDF (reference sequence). The CDR3 is 15 residues long. Trimming left V 1 base short and J 4 bases short, with 11 bases between. CDR3 DNA: TGTGCCACCAGCAGAGCGGGTTCCCCATACAATGAGCAGTTCTTC. It codes for CATSRAGSPYNEQFF.

The chain carries TRBV28 and TRBJ1-2; D perhaps matches TRBD1 (5 bases). V lost 2 bases to trimming and J lost 7 bases, with 17 bases between them. CDR3 length: 15 residues. From germline, CDR1 is MDHEN and CDR2 SYDVKM. The CDR3 bases are TGTGCCAGCAGTTTAAAGTCCCAGGGATCCGGTGGCTACACCTTC. Its translation is CASSLKSQGSGGYTF.

V usage is TRBV29-1 and J usage is TRBJ1-5; TRBD1 matches at 7 bases. The germline V gene has CDR1 SQVTM and CDR2 ANQGSEA. The ends lost 6 bases at V and 9 bases at J; junction bases unmatched: 11. The CDR3 loop spans 13 amino acids. The CDR3: CSVETGESRPQHF. The CDR3 DNA sequence: TGCAGCGTAGAAACAGGGGAGAGTAGGCCCCAGCATTTT. The whole variable domain, remainder taken from reference TRBV29-1 and TRBJ1-5, is SAVISQKPSRDICQRGTSLTIQCQVDSQVTMMFWYRQQPGQSLTLIATANQGSEATYESGFVIDKFPISRPNLTFSTLTVSNMSPEDSSIYLCSVETGESRPQHFGDGTRLSIL.

The chain employs TRBV10-1 and TRBJ2-7, with 14 nucleotides matching TRBD2. Trimming cost V 6 bases and J 9 bases; bases outside gene matches: 7. The CDR3 contains 14 residues. In germline, CDR1 is WNHNN, CDR2 SYGVQD (reference sequence). The CDR3 DNA sequence: TGCGCCAGCAGCCCGGGACTAGCGGGAGATTGGCAGTACTTC. Protein product: CASSPGLAGDWQYF.

The chain employs TRBV27 and TRBJ2-3; D unresolved. This CDR3 has 14 residues. With 8 bases removed from V and 4 bases from J, the gap between germline ends came to 16 bases. The V gene's germline CDR1 is MNHEY and CDR2 SMNVEV (reference sequence). CDR3 nucleotides: TGTGCCAGCGCCCCGCTTTCTTTAGCAGATACGCAGTATTTT. Its translation is CASAPLSLADTQYF.